Included here is one T cell receptor beta chain sequence, with context. The PCR employed 60 Vbeta primers together with 13 Jbeta primers. Sequencing was performed with immunoSEQ multiplex PCR; in TCRdb, only in-frame clones are kept and a portion is missing. The sample lists about 190,000 clones, approximately 80% occurring once. The data were taken from a study of cytomegalovirus exposure and HLA in healthy donors. CDR1 is MDHEN, CDR2 SYDVKM, per germline. The CDR3 contains 17 residues. Trimming removed 1 base from V and 5 bases from J; junction bases left unmatched: 8. The V call is TRBV28, the J call TRBJ2-1, with TRBD1 identical over 10 bases. The receptor was isolated from a woman between 25 and 40 years old in good health and CMV-seropositive. The sequenced sample consisted of PBMCs. The DNA for the CDR3 is TGTGCCAGCAGTTTATTTGGCTTCGGGACAGGGGACAATGAGCAGTTCTTC. Encoded protein: CASSLFGFGTGDNEQFF.